Below are 29 T cell receptor beta chains sequenced from a single sample in a study of early stage breast cancer tumors (dated by TCRdb to 2017 to 2019). Libraries were constructed by the immunoSEQ multiplex PCR assay. Held by TCRdb, this immuneACCESS table contains in-frame sequences only and omits some clones. Under half of the omission traces to an unresolved V gene where checked; the cause of the rest is unknown. Present in this sample are about 9,400 clones, approximately 70% of which were seen just once. Clones ranked in the top ten supply about 7% of the sample. The sequencing input was breast tumor tissue. The source is a person between 50 and 60 years old with breast cancer.

This chain uses TRBV15 with TRBJ2-3, with a tentative D call TRBD1 (6 bases). The germline V gene has CDR1 LNHNV and CDR2 YYDKDF (reference sequence). The V and J ends lost 5 bases and 5 bases respectively, with 8 bases between them. The CDR3 runs to 12 residues. Written as DNA, the CDR3 is TGTGCCACCAGCCAGGACAGAGATACGCAGTATTTT. Protein: CATSQDRDTQYF.

This clone appeared a few times. The chain links TRBV18 to TRBJ2-1, with 8 bases identical to TRBD1. The length of the CDR3 is 17 residues. Losses at the gene ends were 0 bases for V and 7 bases for J; bases not matched to a gene: 11. CDR1 KGHSH and CDR2 LQKENI come from the germline V gene. The CDR3 here is CASSPPVRDRYINEQFF. The CDR3 region has the DNA TGTGCCAGCTCACCACCCGTTCGGGACAGGTACATTAATGAGCAGTTCTTC.

The chain combines TRBV6-6 with TRBJ2-3; 12 bases align to TRBD2. CDR1 is MNHNY and CDR2 is SVGAGI in the germline V gene (reference sequence). J gave up 2 bases and V 8 bases, and 8 bases lay outside the gene matches. The CDR3 runs to 16 residues. DNA of the CDR3: TGTGCCAGCGGCCTACTAGCGGGGGGCCTCACAGATACGCAGTATTTT. Protein sequence: CASGLLAGGLTDTQYF.

CDR3 amino acids: CASSRDYNTGELFF. CDR3 nucleotide sequence: TGTGCCAGCAGCCGGGACTATAACACCGGGGAGCTGTTTTTT. The J gene is TRBJ2-2, the V gene TRBV14, with 7 bases fitting TRBD2. The CDR3 has 14 residues. Trimming removed 4 bases from V and 2 bases from J; junction bases left unmatched: 1. In germline, CDR1 is SGHDN, CDR2 FVKESK.

This clone was detected a few times. V is TRBV2 and J is TRBJ2-1, with D maybe TRBD2 (6 bases). The CDR3 consists of 11 residues. The germline V gene has CDR1 SNHLY and CDR2 FYNNEI. V was clipped by 6 bases and J by 10 bases, with 10 bases between them. The CDR3 loop is CASRSGEEQFF. The CDR3 coding sequence is TGTGCCAGCAGGTCGGGGGAAGAGCAGTTCTTC.

This sequence joins TRBV9 and TRBJ2-4; 8 bases are a match to TRBD2. The CDR3 has 16 amino acids. V lost 3 bases and J lost 0; bases outside the gene matches: 5. Germline V gene sequence: CDR1 SGDLS, CDR2 YYNGEE. Here the CDR3 DNA reads TGTGCCAGCAGCGCCAGCGGGGGACTAGCCAAAAACATTCAGTACTTC. Its protein product is CASSASGGLAKNIQYF.

This clone is a singleton in its sample. It may be a read error: a sequence one base away is much more abundant. J is TRBJ1-1 and V is TRBV6-4; D ambiguous. Trimming pared 2 bases from V and 1 base from J, leaving 5 bases between. The V gene's germline CDR1 is MRHNA and CDR2 SNTAGT. This CDR3 has 13 amino acids. CDR3 loop: CASSDRENTEAFF. CDR3 sequence (DNA): TGTGCCAGCAGTGACAGGGAGAACACTGAAGCTTTCTTT.

In DNA, the CDR3 is TGTGCCAGCAGCTCCGGACTAGCGGGGCGCACAGATACGCAGTATTTT. Amino acids: CASSSGLAGRTDTQYF. This chain joins TRBV11-3 and TRBJ2-3, with 12 bases fitting TRBD2. The CDR3 is 16 residues long. V dropped 4 bases and J dropped 1; count of bases not matched to a gene: 3. CDR1 is SGHNT and CDR2 is YENEEA in the germline V gene.

The J gene is TRBJ1-5, the V gene TRBV6-5; 8 bases are shared with TRBD1. The CDR3 totals 15 residues. V dropped 6 bases and J dropped 3; count of bases not matched to a gene: 7. Per germline, CDR1 MNHEY and CDR2 SVGAGI. In nucleotides, the CDR3 is TGTGCCAGCAGCTCCGGGACAGGAGTCAATCAGCCCCAGCATTTT. Translation: CASSSGTGVNQPQHF.

The V and J genes are TRBV28 and TRBJ1-4; D gene unclear. This CDR3 spans 14 amino acids. Per germline, CDR1 MDHEN and CDR2 SYDVKM. The ends were cut back, 2 bases at V and 4 bases at J, with 8 bases in the middle. The CDR3 DNA sequence: TGTGCCAGCAGTTTAGGAGGTGATAATGAAAAACTGTTTTTT. This translates into CASSLGGDNEKLFF. Full variable domain (remainder filled in from reference TRBV28 and TRBJ1-4): DVKVTQSSRYLVKRTGEKVFLECVQDMDHENMFWYRQDPGLGLRLIYFSYDVKMKEKGDIPEGYSVSREKKERFSLILESASTNQTSMYLCASSLGGDNEKLFFGSGTQLSVL.

The rearrangement uses TRBV27 and TRBJ1-3; unclear D gene. This CDR3 is built from 13 residues. V lost 4 bases to trimming and J lost 4 bases, with 8 bases between them. Germline assignment: CDR1 MNHEY and CDR2 SMNVEV (reference sequence). The CDR3 nucleotides are TGTGCCAGCAGTTGGAACGCGGGAAACACCATATATTTT. It yields the protein CASSWNAGNTIYF.

V gene TRBV7-8 combines with J gene TRBJ2-7; perhaps D is TRBD1 or TRBD2 (5 bases each). The CDR3 consists of 14 residues. CDR1 and CDR2 (germline): SGHVS, FQNEAQ. V was trimmed by 1 base and J by 4 bases, leaving 11 bases between them. This CDR3 is CASSLGGATYEQYF. The DNA for the CDR3 is TGTGCCAGCAGCTTAGGAGGGGCAACATACGAGCAGTACTTC.

This clone was detected only once. J is TRBJ2-6 and V is TRBV7-9; D gene ambiguous. The CDR3 is 11 residues long. Germline V gene data show CDR1 as SEHNR and CDR2 as FQNEAQ (reference sequence). Trimming took off 7 bases at V and 2 bases at J, with 0 bases between the two ends. The CDR3 DNA is TGTGCCAGCACTGGGGCCAACGTCCTGACTTTC. It is translated as CASTGANVLTF.

This chain uses TRBV18 with TRBJ2-1; possibly TRBD1 or TRBD2 for D (5 bases each). Germline assignment: CDR1 KGHSH and CDR2 LQKENI. The CDR3 is 12 residues long. Trimming removed 2 bases from V and 14 bases from J, with 13 bases in between. In nucleotides, the CDR3 is TGTGCCAGCTCACCATCCGGGACGGACGAGTTCTTC. Protein product: CASSPSGTDEFF.

The rearrangement links TRBV4-1 to TRBJ1-1; 8 bases fit TRBD1. Germline V lookup: CDR1 MGHRA, CDR2 YSYEKL. J was trimmed by 5 bases and V by 4 bases; bases with no gene match: 9. CDR3 length: 15 residues. Here the CDR3 DNA reads TGCGCCAGCAGCCGATCAGGGGGCGAAGGGACTGAAGCTTTCTTT. Translating it yields CASSRSGGEGTEAFF.

The table lists this clone with a few counts. The chain is built from TRBV5-1 and TRBJ2-5; 9 nucleotides line up with TRBD1. V gave up 0 bases and J gave up 5 bases; unmatched junction bases: 8. The CDR3 runs to 16 residues. The germline gives CDR1 SGHRS, CDR2 YFSETQ. This CDR3 is CASSLGTGVVRETQYF. The CDR3 DNA is TGCGCCAGCAGCTTGGGGACAGGGGTCGTCCGCGAGACCCAGTACTTC.

This chain joins TRBV7-2 and TRBJ2-2; no reliable D call. V was clipped by 5 bases and J by 5 bases, with 12 bases between them. The CDR3 runs to 14 residues. In germline, CDR1 is SGHTA, CDR2 FQGNSA. CDR3 in DNA: TGTGCCAGCAGCCCCCCCCGAAGGACCGGGGAGCTGTTTTTT. Its translation is CASSPPRRTGELFF.

This clone was found a few times. The V call is TRBV5-1, the J call TRBJ1-2; a possible D gene is TRBD1 (6 bases). Trimming took 0 bases from V and 8 from J, leaving 8 bases between them. This CDR3 has 12 residues. From germline, CDR1 is SGHRS and CDR2 YFSETQ. The CDR3, as DNA: TGCGCCAGCAGCTTGGAGGGGGGCGGCTACACCTTC. Amino acids: CASSLEGGGYTF. The whole variable domain, filled in from reference TRBV5-1 and TRBJ1-2, reads KAGVTQTPRYLIKTRGQQVTLSCSPISGHRSVSWYQQTPGQGLQFLFEYFSETQRNKGNFPGRFSGRQFSNSRSEMNVSTLELGDSALYLCASSLEGGGYTFGSGTRLTVV.

This rearrangement joins TRBV28 to TRBJ2-3, with 13 bases that match TRBD2. This CDR3 is 14 amino acids long. Germline V lookup: CDR1 MDHEN, CDR2 SYDVKM. The junction had 1 base not matched to a gene; V was cut back by 4 bases and J by 6 bases. The CDR3 loop is CASSSTSGGDTQYF. In DNA form, the CDR3 reads TGTGCCAGCAGTTCGACTAGCGGGGGGGATACGCAGTATTTT.

The V and J genes are TRBV6-5 and TRBJ1-5; 9 nucleotides align to TRBD1. V lost 9 bases to trimming and J lost 6 bases; unmatched junction nucleotides: 9. Per the germline V gene, CDR1 is MNHEY and CDR2 is SVGAGI. This CDR3 is 14 amino acids long. This CDR3 reads CASKGQGRSQPQHF. CDR3 bases: TGTGCCAGTAAGGGACAGGGTAGATCTCAGCCCCAGCATTTT.

The chain couples TRBV11-2 to TRBJ2-6, with 9 bases fitting TRBD1. V shed 5 bases and J 0 bases; nucleotides not matched to a gene: 5. Germline lookup yields CDR1 SGHAT and CDR2 FQNNGV. CDR3 length equals 17 residues. The CDR3 loop is CASSATGGGSGANVLTF. The CDR3 nucleotides read TGTGCCAGCAGCGCGACAGGGGGAGGCTCTGGGGCCAACGTCCTGACTTTC.

V and J are TRBV20-1 and TRBJ2-5; D remains ambiguous. CDR1 DFQATT and CDR2 SNEGSKA come from the germline V gene (reference sequence). The ends were cut back, 3 bases at V and 5 bases at J, with 4 bases in the middle. The length of the CDR3 is 10 residues. DNA for the CDR3: TGCAGTGCTAGGATGGAGACCCAGTACTTC. It translates to CSARMETQYF.

DNA for the CDR3: TGTGCCAGCAGTTCGGCGGGAGGCTCTTTTGGGCAGTTCTTC. Its translation is CASSSAGGSFGQFF. The rearrangement links TRBV27 to TRBJ2-1; TRBD2 aligns across 8 bases. The V and J ends lost 4 bases and 12 bases, in that order; junction bases with no gene match: 11. The CDR3 contains 14 residues. Germline CDR1 is MNHEY and CDR2 is SMNVEV (reference sequence).

The gene calls are TRBV6-1 and TRBJ1-1; no clear D. Per the germline V gene, CDR1 is MNHNS and CDR2 is SASEGT. The CDR3 is 13 residues long. Trimming took off 8 bases at V and 5 bases at J, with 15 bases between the two ends. The chain's CDR3 is CASAFTSWTEAFF. In DNA, the CDR3 is TGTGCCAGCGCCTTTACGAGTTGGACTGAAGCTTTCTTT.

The V call is TRBV19, the J call TRBJ1-2; D is possibly TRBD1 (6 bases). CDR1 and CDR2 from the germline V gene are LNHDA and SQIVND (reference sequence). Trimming stripped 7 bases from V and 4 bases from J, with 19 bases between. The CDR3 runs to 15 residues. CDR3 region: CASNPKQGFIYGYTF. CDR3 nucleotide sequence: TGTGCCAGTAACCCAAAACAGGGTTTTATCTATGGCTACACCTTC.

The chain is built from TRBV4-1 and TRBJ2-7; 7 bases agree with TRBD1. The CDR3 length is 16 residues. V shed 1 base, J shed 3 bases, and the junction held 9 bases outside the gene matches. From germline, CDR1 is MGHRA and CDR2 YSYEKL. The CDR3 reads CASSQGSTAGGYEQYF. CDR3 bases: TGCGCCAGCAGCCAAGGCTCCACCGCAGGGGGCTACGAGCAGTACTTC.

CDR3 sequence (DNA): TGTGCCAGCACCGGGACAGCGAACTATGGCTACACCTTC. Protein sequence: CASTGTANYGYTF. The J gene is TRBJ1-2, the V gene TRBV11-2, with 7 nucleotides matching TRBD1. The CDR3 is 13 amino acids. Germline V gene sequence: CDR1 SGHAT, CDR2 FQNNGV. V shed 7 bases and J 2 bases; nucleotides not matched to a gene: 4.

V usage is TRBV7-6 and J usage is TRBJ1-1; tentatively, D is TRBD1 (5 bases). V shed 5 bases and J shed 2 bases, with 12 bases lying between them. Germline assignment: CDR1 SGHVS and CDR2 FNYEAQ. This CDR3 has 14 residues. CDR3 nucleotide sequence: TGTGCCAGCAGCCTCGACGGGACCAACACTGAAGCTTTCTTT. Residues: CASSLDGTNTEAFF.

This clone was found a few times. This chain joins TRBV20-1 and TRBJ1-2; D is undetermined. Germline CDR1 DFQATT, CDR2 SNEGSKA (reference sequence). Trimming took off 3 bases at V and 7 bases at J, with 9 bases between the two ends. The CDR3 is 11 residues long. The CDR3 sequence: CSASPVAGYTF. The DNA of the CDR3 is TGCAGTGCTAGTCCTGTCGCTGGCTACACCTTC.